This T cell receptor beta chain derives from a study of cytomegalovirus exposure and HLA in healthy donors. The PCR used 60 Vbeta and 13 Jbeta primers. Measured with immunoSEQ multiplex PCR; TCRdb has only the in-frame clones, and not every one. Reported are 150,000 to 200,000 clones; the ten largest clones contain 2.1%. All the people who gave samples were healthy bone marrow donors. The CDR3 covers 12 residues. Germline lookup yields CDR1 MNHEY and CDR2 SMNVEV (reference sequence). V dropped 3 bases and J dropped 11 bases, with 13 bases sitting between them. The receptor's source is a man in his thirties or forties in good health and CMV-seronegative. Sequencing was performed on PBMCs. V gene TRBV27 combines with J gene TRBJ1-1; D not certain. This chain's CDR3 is CASSFSGIGAFF. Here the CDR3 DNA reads TGTGCCAGCAGTTTTTCGGGGATTGGTGCTTTCTTT.